These 3 T cell receptor beta chains came from one sample sequenced in a study of blood T cells in healthy people across ages. A sample-barcoded 5' primer and a J-beta primer mix were used in a second PCR of roughly 7 to 11 cycles. In TCRdb, the 5' RACE reads were re-called with MiXCR into one record per CDR3 protein. This table has about 570,000 distinct CDR3 sequences, approximately 26% appearing once. These data also formed part of another study, on T cells of mothers and their children.

The material sequenced was blood. Every receptor here comes from a boy aged 2 to 10 in good health.

V is TRBV11-2 and J is TRBJ2-4; no definite D call. CDR1 and CDR2 (germline): SGHAT, FQNNGV. The V gene lost 5 bases and the J gene lost 5 bases, with 16 bases spanning the gap. This CDR3 is built from 15 residues. CDR3 in DNA: TGTGCCAGCAGCGTTAGTTCTAGTAATCAAAACATTCAGTACTTC. Encoded protein: CASSVSSSNQNIQYF.

This chain links TRBV10-3 with TRBJ1-5; 9 bases agree with TRBD1. CDR1 and CDR2 from the germline V gene are ENHRY and SYGVKD. Germline trimming cut 6 bases from V and 4 bases from J; bases unmatched to any gene: 4. The CDR3 length is 14 residues. The CDR3 region is CAISQTGGNQPQHF. CDR3 coding DNA: TGTGCCATCAGCCAGACAGGGGGAAATCAGCCCCAGCATTTT.

The J gene is TRBJ2-2, the V gene TRBV4-3, with D perhaps matching TRBD1 (5 bases). Per germline, CDR1 LGHNA and CDR2 YSLEER. The CDR3 extends over 15 amino acids. V gave up 0 bases and J gave up 3 bases, with 8 bases separating them. CDR3 nucleotide sequence: TGCGCCAGCAGCCAAGATTGGGGCTACACCGGGGAGCTGTTTTTT. Residues: CASSQDWGYTGELFF.